This TCR beta chain came from a study of T cells after yellow fever vaccination (dated by TCRdb to about 2019). Regarding the research as a whole: Libraries from fractions with low cell numbers were prepared with the SMART-Seq v4 Ultra Low Input RNA kit. Blood was collected at multiple timepoints before and after primary and secondary immunization, and bulk PBMC replicates and cell subsets were isolated. Two healthy male donors, one aged 18 to 30 and one aged 30 to 40 years, were included in the cohort. Bulk TCR alpha and beta repertoires were sequenced longitudinally to track T-cell clones before and after primary and booster YFV17D yellow fever vaccination.

In the germline V gene (reference sequence), CDR1 corresponds to DFQATT and CDR2 to SNEGSKA. V loses 7 bases of germline sequence and J loses 1 base, and the interval between the two ends is 16 bases. The CDR3 holds 14 amino acids from the cysteine to the phenylalanine. The CDR3 DNA has 42 bases and is translated from base 1. Turning to this clonotype: The specificity of this receptor is unknown. Base qualities are not recorded, but no much larger clone differs from it by a single base.

What the work shows at the level of the full study, not this receptor alone: After the booster, most clones that had expanded after primary vaccination were detected again (approximately 96% of CD4 and around 88% of CD8), suggesting broad maintenance of memory. Because the study included only a couple of donors, the extent to which the findings can be generalized is limited. A small fraction of clonotypes appeared in both the CD4 and CD8 compartments, likely as a result of convergent recombination. Compared with the primary T-cell response, the secondary T-cell response was weaker but faster, peaking on day 5 rather than day 15. Computational filtering was needed because FACS-sorted repertoires could contain abundant contaminating clonotypes from the bulk population.

Taken with the paper, the label for treatment or condition translates to: live attenuated yellow fever vaccine strain. A standard Ficoll-Paque protocol was used to isolate PBMCs from peripheral blood. CD4 and CD8 T-cell fractions were isolated with Dynabeads CD4 and CD8 positive selection kits. TriZol was used to extract RNA from bulk PBMCs, from CD4 and CD8 fractions, and from dextramer-positive and dextramer-negative fractions. The data were produced on an Illumina NovaSeq 6000. TCR cDNA was synthesized by 5'RACE template switching, through which a universal primer site and unique molecular identifiers were introduced. Priming of cDNA synthesis was performed from both the TCR alpha and TCR beta constant segments. Libraries were amplified in two PCR steps, with sample barcodes and sequencing adapters added in the second step. Libraries were sequenced on Illumina HiSeq 2500 (2x100 bp) or NovaSeq (2x150 bp). From the authors' description of their analysis: Reads were demultiplexed and collapsed into UMI consensus sequences with MIGEC, and V(D)J alignment was performed with MiXCR. Vaccine-responding clonotypes were identified with edgeR using replicate PBMC samples, with FDR below 0.01 and a log2 fold change above 5 up to day 15 being required. Each bulk clonotype received a CD4 or CD8 identity based on whether the sequenced CD4 or CD8 repertoire contained that clonotype at higher abundance. TCRdb reprocessed the public reads (quality trimming at Q25 with fastp, clone calling with MiXCR) and kept in-frame beta chains. When rows share a CDR3 protein, they turn into one entry using the most common DNA and genes. TCRdb, rather than the study authors, made the V and J calls. Present in this sample are 300,000 or so distinct CDR3 sequences, roughly 8.7% of which were seen just once. The ten largest clones capture approximately 3.3% of the sample.

The sequence derives from a man between 18 and 35 years old who received the YFV17D yellow fever vaccine. Sequencing used CD4+ T cells sorted from PBMCs, obtained 5 days after the yellow fever booster vaccination. This chain is built from TRBV20-1 and TRBJ1-1; TRBD1 could be the D gene, as 5 bases match. CDR3 sequence: CSGRRTGGNTEAFF. Here is the DNA: TGCAGTGGACGACGTACGGGGGGGAACACTGAAGCTTTCTTT.